This T cell receptor (beta chain) was recorded in a study of CD8+ T cells in alopecia areata. PBMCs provided sorted CD4+ and CD8+ T cells. The germline V gene encodes CDR1 PRHDT and CDR2 FYEKMQ (reference sequence). Trimming removed 3 bases at V and 0 bases at J, with 12 bases between. This CDR3 has 15 amino acids. As the sequencing template, cDNA was produced by extracting RNA and reverse transcribing it. The repertoire was sequenced with immunoSEQ multiplex PCR; TCRdb's copy has only in-frame clones and lacks some. The sample carries 95,000 to 120,000 clones, under 65% recorded once. This rearrangement joins TRBV13 to TRBJ2-7, with unresolved D. Sequencing was performed on NKG2D-low CD8+ T cells sorted from blood. This receptor was identified in a human donor with alopecia areata. Written as DNA, the CDR3 is TGTGCCAGCAGCTTGATAAGCAGGAGCTCCTACGAGCAGTACTTC. This sequence encodes CASSLISRSSYEQYF.